The rows below give T cell receptor beta chains drawn from one sample of a study of PD-L1 blockade in urothelial cancer. Here immunoSEQ multiplex PCR was the method, and the copy in TCRdb shows in-frame clones only, minus some. This table has under 120,000 clones, about 85% appearing once. This specimen consisted of PBMCs, obtained around atezolizumab (anti-PD-L1) treatment. Source of these receptors: a man in his forties or fifties with urothelial cancer. The CDR3 runs from the conserved cysteine through the conserved F or W. D genes are given only for firm matches. Rows give clone size only sometimes, using once, few, many, or a class for an expanded clone.

TRBD1,TRBJ2-2,NA,TRBV27,TGTGCCAGCAGTAAACATAAGGGACAGGGAACTCAAGGGTTCAACACCGGGGAGCTGTTTTTT,CASSKHKGQGTQGFNTGELFF
NA,TRBJ2-3,NA,TRBV7-2,TGTGCCAGCAGTGTCTTAGCCAAAGATACGCAGTATTTT,CASSVLAKDTQYF
TRBD1,TRBJ2-7,NA,TRBV6-5,TGTGCCAGCAGTAAGTCGACAGGGCGAGGCTACGAGCAGTACTTC,CASSKSTGRGYEQYF
NA,TRBJ2-2,NA,TRBV11-3,TGTGCCAGCAGCTTAGATGAATGGGGCGGACTAAAAACCGGGGAGCTGTTTTTT,CASSLDEWGGLKTGELFF
NA,TRBJ2-7,NA,TRBV29-1,TGCAGCGTTCGGCAGAGAGGCTACGAGCAGTACTTC,CSVRQRGYEQYF
NA,TRBJ2-7,NA,TRBV27,TGTGCCAGCAGGGCTGCGGGCTACGAGCAGTACTTC,CASRAAGYEQYF
TRBD1,TRBJ2-7,few,TRBV19,TGTGCCAGTAGTATTTGGACAGGGGAGGGCGAGCAGTACTTC,CASSIWTGEGEQYF
NA,TRBJ2-5,once,TRBV7-9,TGTGCCAGCAGCTTAGCGGGGGCTGAGACCCAGTACTTC,CASSLAGAETQYF
TRBD1,TRBJ1-4,NA,TRBV6-5,TGTGCCAGCAGTGCCGGGACAGGGTTTGGTAAAAAACTGTTTTTT,CASSAGTGFGKKLFF
TRBD1,TRBJ1-1,once,TRBV6-5,TGTGCCAGCAGTTCCACAGGGGGCCAAGCTTTCTTT,CASSSTGGQAFF
NA,TRBJ2-1,NA,TRBV6-9,TGTGCCAGCAGTTTGACAAACAATGAGCAGTTCTTC,CASSLTNNEQFF
NA,TRBJ2-7,NA,TRBV7-8,TGTGCCAGCAGCTTCCGGGACAACTCCTACGAGCAGTACTTC,CASSFRDNSYEQYF
NA,TRBJ2-1,NA,TRBV5-1,TGCGCCAGCAGCTTCCGCGAGGTCGGGAATGAGCAGTTCTTC,CASSFREVGNEQFF
TRBD1,TRBJ2-3,NA,TRBV27,TGTGCCAGCAGTCTCTCGACAGGGAGCACAGATACGCAGTATTTT,CASSLSTGSTDTQYF
TRBD1,TRBJ2-2,NA,TRBV30,TGTGCCGCCGACAGGGGACAAAACACCGGGGAGCTGTTTTTT,CAADRGQNTGELFF